This TCR beta chain originates from a study of T cells after yellow fever vaccination. General study results and limits: By day 5 rather than day 15, the secondary response had peaked, though it was weaker.

The length of the CDR3 is 16 residues. Trimming removed 6 bases from V and 2 bases from J; junction bases left unmatched: 6. Germline CDR1 is SNHLY and CDR2 is FYNNEI. This clonotype has only a few counts. Its antigen remains unknown. MiXCR, run by TCRdb on the 5' RACE reads, gives a single entry per CDR3 protein. The sample carries under 350,000 distinct CDR3 sequences, 4.1% recorded once. Sequencing was performed on PBMCs, taken 5 days after the yellow fever booster vaccination. This TCR was sampled from a man in his late teens or twenties who received the YFV17D yellow fever vaccine. V gene TRBV2 combines with J gene TRBJ2-1; 11 bases are a match to TRBD2. The CDR3 coding sequence is TGTGCCAGCAGGAGACTAGCGGGGAGAGCCTACAATGAGCAGTTCTTC. As protein: CASRRLAGRAYNEQFF.